This TCR beta chain is from a study of cytomegalovirus exposure and HLA in healthy donors. From germline, CDR1 is LNHDA and CDR2 SQIVND (reference sequence). This CDR3 is built from 14 residues. Trimming took 5 bases from V and 4 from J, leaving 14 bases between them. Vbeta (60) and Jbeta (13) primers were used in the PCR. TCRdb keeps only in-frame clones here, not all; method: immunoSEQ multiplex PCR. The sample holds around 130,000 clones, about three quarters seen once. The chain links TRBV19 to TRBJ1-1; D is uncertain. The source is a human donor in good health. The material sequenced was PBMCs. The CDR3 DNA follows: TGTGCCAGTAGTGACAACATGGCGGGCACTGAAGCTTTCTTT. It specifies CASSDNMAGTEAFF.